This TCR beta chain was recorded in a study of stem cell transplantation in POMP-related autoinflammatory disease. Study information: Impaired MHC class I-dependent CD8+ differentiation was hypothesized from defective thymoproteasomes. Before transplant: CD4+ naive skewing, low CD8+ proportions, reduced cytokine secretion. Study-level results: Unique TRB V-J gene pairings were limited in number in patients with PRAID. A trend toward lower repertoire diversity and greater clonality appeared in every analyzed T-cell subset of PRAID patients.

Comment on this clone: Antigen unknown.

PRAID combined immunodeficiency and autoinflammation. CDR3 length: 13 residues. The V and J ends lost 2 bases and 4 bases respectively, with 9 bases between them. Germline V gene lookup returns CDR1 MNHEY and CDR2 SVGAGI. Clones were read by immunoSEQ multiplex PCR, and TCRdb kept only the in-frame ones, dropping some. The data show about 8,000 clones, 91% seen once. The gene calls are TRBV6-5 and TRBJ2-7, with D perhaps TRBD2 (5 bases). This receptor was obtained from a human donor with POMP-related autoinflammation and immune dysregulation (PRAID). The sample consisted of CD8+ T cells from PBMCs, taken before stem cell transplantation. CDR3 region: CASSYGTGYEQYF. In nucleotides, the CDR3 is TGTGCCAGCAGTTACGGTACGGGATACGAGCAGTACTTC.